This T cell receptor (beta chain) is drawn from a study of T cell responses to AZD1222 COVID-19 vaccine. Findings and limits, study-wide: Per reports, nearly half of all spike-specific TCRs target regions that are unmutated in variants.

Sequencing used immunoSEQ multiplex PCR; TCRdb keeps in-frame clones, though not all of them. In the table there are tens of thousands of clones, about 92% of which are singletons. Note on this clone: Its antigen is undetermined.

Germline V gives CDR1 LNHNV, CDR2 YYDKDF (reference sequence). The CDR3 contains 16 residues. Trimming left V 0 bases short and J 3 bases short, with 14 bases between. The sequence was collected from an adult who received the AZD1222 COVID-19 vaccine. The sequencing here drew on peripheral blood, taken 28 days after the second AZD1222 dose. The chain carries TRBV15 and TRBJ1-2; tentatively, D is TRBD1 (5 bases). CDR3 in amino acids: CATSRDGGGIDYGYTF. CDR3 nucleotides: TGTGCCACCAGCAGAGATGGGGGAGGAATCGACTATGGCTACACCTTC.